This TCR beta chain was documented in a study of blood T cell repertoires in COVID-19. Study information: Material from acute and convalescent COVID-19 was sourced from the United States, Italy and Spain. Sources were T cells, B-cell-depleted T cells, or PBMCs; the material itself was cDNA or gDNA.

Deletions cut 0 bases from V and 8 bases from J, with 13 bases between. Per the germline V gene, CDR1 is MGHDK and CDR2 is SYGVNS. The CDR3 has 14 amino acids. Original handling: Reference gene primers were amplified, and this amplification served to estimate nucleated cell counts. Profiled with immunoSEQ multiplex PCR; TCRdb holds only in-frame clones, not every one. V and J calls and clone size are as listed in that table; D and trimming were resolved from the DNA. The sample has about 240,000 clones; around 86% are singletons. The rearrangement links TRBV25-1 to TRBJ1-2; possibly TRBD1 for D (5 bases). Source material: peripheral blood. This sequence was found in a man older than 75 with acute or convalescent COVID-19. Written as DNA, the CDR3 is TGTGCCAGCAGTGAATATAGCCAGGGCCAAGGCTACACCTTC. Residues: CASSEYSQGQGYTF.